Presented here are 23 T cell receptor beta chains from one specimen sequenced in a study of T cell responses to AZD1222 COVID-19 vaccine (dated by TCRdb to the early 2020s). The meaning of the sample's time point label: baseline before first vaccination. Libraries came from the immunoSEQ multiplex PCR assay. The immuneACCESS repertoire file appears here via TCRdb, limited to in-frame rearrangements. These files lack a portion of the clones; in checked studies, under half of the deficit traces to unresolved V genes, and the cause of the others is not known. The sample table shows roughly 100,000 clones, and 90% are seen once. In total, the top ten clones hold 5.1% of the sample. Sequenced material: peripheral blood, taken on day 0 of AZD1222 vaccination. Receptors were obtained from an adult in good health.

The genes are TRBV24-1 and TRBJ1-2; D is perhaps TRBD1 (6 bases). This CDR3 has 14 amino acids. Germline CDR1 reads KGHDR; CDR2 reads SFDVKD. The V end was cut by 4 bases, the J end by 2 bases, with 10 bases between. CDR3 protein: CATSDPGQNYGYTF. CDR3 bases: TGTGCCACCAGTGACCCTGGACAGAACTATGGCTACACCTTC.

This clone occurred once. This chain uses TRBV7-2 with TRBJ1-5; the D gene is possibly TRBD1 (5 bases). The germline V gene encodes CDR1 SGHTA and CDR2 FQGNSA. V lost 4 bases and J lost 12, with 16 bases in between. The CDR3 consists of 13 residues. CDR3 bases: TGTGCCAGCAGCTCCCCCCCGGGGGGATACCAGCATTTT. Residues: CASSSPPGGYQHF.

The rearrangement links TRBV2 to TRBJ1-4, with D tentatively TRBD1 (5 bases). Germline assignment: CDR1 SNHLY and CDR2 FYNNEI. Trimming took off 2 bases at V and 8 bases at J, with 12 bases between the two ends. CDR3 length: 14 amino acids. The CDR3 coding sequence is TGTGCCAGCAGTGAAAGAAAGGGGAAAGAAAAACTGTTTTTT. Its translation is CASSERKGKEKLFF.

V is TRBV9 and J is TRBJ2-7; D might be TRBD2 (5 bases). The CDR3 spans 14 residues. Germline V CDR1 and CDR2: SGDLS, YYNGEE. Trimming took off 0 bases at V and 4 bases at J, with 11 bases between the two ends. CDR3 nucleotides: TGTGCCAGCAGCGTAGACGGGGAGCTTTACGAGCAGTACTTC. Amino acid sequence: CASSVDGELYEQYF.

Only a few counts were recorded for this clone. The chain employs TRBV7-3 and TRBJ2-1; 9 bases map to TRBD2. After removal of 4 bases from V and 6 bases from J, the junction contained 7 bases not matched to a gene. The CDR3 runs 15 residues. CDR1 is SGHTA and CDR2 is FQGTGA in the germline V gene. CDR3 coding DNA: TGTGCCAGCAGCTCCGGGACTAGCATCACCAATGAGCAGTTCTTC. Translating it yields CASSSGTSITNEQFF.

DNA for the CDR3: TGTGCCAGTAGTATTGACAGGGGCGATTCACCCCTCCACTTT. It yields the protein CASSIDRGDSPLHF. The chain is built from TRBV19 and TRBJ1-6; TRBD1 aligns across 8 bases. The junction had 3 bases not matched to a gene; V was cut back by 3 bases and J by 8 bases. From germline, CDR1 is LNHDA and CDR2 SQIVND (reference sequence). This CDR3 has 14 residues.

The V gene is TRBV10-2, the J gene TRBJ1-5; no definite D call. This CDR3 contains 13 residues. Looked up from germline, CDR1 is WSHSY and CDR2 is SAAADI. V lost 7 bases and J lost 0, with 7 bases in between. The CDR3 DNA reads TGCGCCAGCAAGGTAAATAGCAATCAGCCCCAGCATTTT. It encodes CASKVNSNQPQHF.

V usage is TRBV27 and J usage is TRBJ2-7; 10 positions match TRBD2. The CDR3 contains 15 residues. Germline trimming cut 7 bases from V and 3 bases from J; bases unmatched to any gene: 9. Germline V gene lookup returns CDR1 MNHEY and CDR2 SMNVEV (reference sequence). CDR3 bases: TGTGCCAGCACTCCCCTAGCGGGAGATCACTACGAGCAGTACTTC. Protein product: CASTPLAGDHYEQYF.

This clone was detected only once. The chain uses TRBV5-1 and TRBJ1-4, with 8 nucleotides matching TRBD1. V was clipped by 4 bases and J by 8 bases; unmatched bases: 10. The CDR3 loop spans 15 amino acids. Germline lookup yields CDR1 SGHRS and CDR2 YFSETQ. This CDR3 is CASSDSGGTGEKLFF. In DNA, the CDR3 is TGCGCCAGCAGCGACTCAGGGGGCACAGGGGAAAAACTGTTTTTT.

This chain connects TRBV4-3 to TRBJ1-5; D gene ambiguous. The V end was cut by 0 bases, the J end by 5 bases, with 5 bases between. This CDR3 is 13 amino acids long. The germline V gene encodes CDR1 LGHNA and CDR2 YSLEER. CDR3 sequence reads: CASSQDLYQPQHF. DNA for the CDR3: TGCGCCAGCAGCCAAGATTTATATCAGCCCCAGCATTTT.

The chain joins TRBV28 to TRBJ2-5, with 11 positions matching TRBD2. CDR3 length: 15 amino acids. Germline trimming cut 6 bases from V and 3 bases from J; bases unmatched to any gene: 6. Germline CDR1 is MDHEN and CDR2 is SYDVKM. For the CDR3, the DNA is TGTGCCAGCAGACGTAGCGGGAGGGGTAAAGAGACCCAGTACTTC. Translated: CASRRSGRGKETQYF.

The chain joins TRBV6-4 to TRBJ1-2, with TRBD1 identical over 9 bases. J lost 7 bases, V lost 4 bases, and 10 bases had no gene match. The V gene's germline CDR1 is MRHNA and CDR2 SNTAGT. This CDR3 is 15 amino acids long. This CDR3 is CASSGGTGTASGYTF. CDR3 DNA sequence: TGTGCCAGCAGTGGGGGGACAGGGACTGCTTCTGGCTACACCTTC.

The chain recombines TRBV13 with TRBJ2-7; D gene unclear. Trimming shortened V by 5 bases and J by 1 base, and 9 bases separated the two germline ends. The germline V gene encodes CDR1 PRHDT and CDR2 FYEKMQ (reference sequence). The CDR3 runs to 13 residues. DNA for the CDR3: TGTGCCAGCAGCCTCCGTGTTTCCTACGAGCAGTACTTC. Protein: CASSLRVSYEQYF.

The J gene is TRBJ1-5, the V gene TRBV4-2; tentatively, D is TRBD1 (6 bases). The length of the CDR3 is 13 residues. Deletions cut 2 bases from V and 5 bases from J, with 7 bases between. The germline V gene has CDR1 LGHNA and CDR2 YNFKEQ. The CDR3 loop reads CASSQHRDQPQHF. In DNA form, the CDR3 reads TGTGCCAGCAGCCAACACAGGGATCAGCCCCAGCATTTT.

In its sample, this clone was seen once. This chain links TRBV7-3 with TRBJ1-5; no firm D call. Trimming stripped 2 bases from V and 3 bases from J, with 11 bases between. Per germline, CDR1 SGHTA and CDR2 FQGTGA. The CDR3 totals 15 residues. CDR3 sequence (DNA): TGTGCCAGCAGCTTACAGTCAGGAGACAATCAGCCCCAGCATTTT. Translating gives CASSLQSGDNQPQHF. Filled out from reference TRBV7-3 and TRBJ1-5, the complete variable domain reads GAGVSQTPSNKVTEKGKYVELRCDPISGHTALYWYRQSLGQGPEFLIYFQGTGAADDSGLPNDRFFAVRPEGSVSTLKIQRTERGDSAVYLCASSLQSGDNQPQHFGDGTRLSIL.

V usage is TRBV7-8 and J usage is TRBJ1-6; weak D call: TRBD1 (6 bases). V lost 5 bases and J lost 10, with 18 bases in between. CDR3 length equals 15 residues. Germline V gene sequence: CDR1 SGHVS, CDR2 FQNEAQ. The CDR3 sequence is CASSPQVPGGSPLHF. The CDR3 DNA is TGTGCCAGCAGCCCCCAAGTACCGGGGGGCTCACCCCTCCACTTT.

The V gene is TRBV5-6, the J gene TRBJ1-5, with TRBD1 as a possible D gene (5 bases). Germline-derived CDR1 and CDR2 are SGHDT and YYEEEE. V was cut by 0 bases and J by 4 bases, with 17 bases left in between. This CDR3 contains 17 residues. The DNA for the CDR3 is TGTGCCAGCAGCTTGGGTGGGGCAACCTTGGTGAATCAGCCCCAGCATTTT. It yields the protein CASSLGGATLVNQPQHF.

The chain recombines TRBV27 with TRBJ1-6; 9 bases line up with TRBD1. The CDR3 runs to 14 residues. Unmatched junction bases numbered 6, after V lost 6 bases and J lost 9 bases. Germline V gene sequence: CDR1 MNHEY, CDR2 SMNVEV (reference sequence). For the CDR3, the DNA is TGTGCCAGCAGCAACGTACAGGGGGCTTCACCCCTCCACTTT. It translates to CASSNVQGASPLHF.

The V and J genes are TRBV11-3 and TRBJ2-1; possible D gene TRBD2, 6 bases. The CDR3 has 18 amino acids. Trimming stripped 3 bases from V and 0 bases from J, with 18 bases between. Germline lookup yields CDR1 SGHNT and CDR2 YENEEA. Here the CDR3 DNA reads TGTGCCAGCAGCTTGTTCCCCCCGGGACTCGACTCCTACAATGAGCAGTTCTTC. Translation: CASSLFPPGLDSYNEQFF.

This clone was seen a handful of times. The chain is built from TRBV7-9 and TRBJ1-2; TRBD1 might be the D (5 bases). Germline V lookup: CDR1 SEHNR, CDR2 FQNEAQ (reference sequence). The V gene lost 4 bases and the J gene lost 5 bases, with 23 bases spanning the gap. The CDR3 loop spans 17 amino acids. The CDR3 nucleotides read TGTGCCAGCAGCTCGGATCTCCCGCGGGCAGGGAATTATGGCTACACCTTC. Protein sequence: CASSSDLPRAGNYGYTF.

The rearrangement links TRBV7-6 to TRBJ2-2, with 8 bases that match TRBD2. Germline CDR1 SGHVS, CDR2 FNYEAQ. Trimming removed 7 bases from V and 7 bases from J; junction bases left unmatched: 14. The CDR3 totals 16 residues. CDR3 nucleotide sequence: TGTGCCAGCATCAAGACCCTTAGCGGGAAGGGCGGGGAGCTGTTTTTT. This encodes CASIKTLSGKGGELFF.

This clone was seen only once. V gene TRBV10-3 combines with J gene TRBJ1-2, with TRBD1 matching 7 bases. Germline V gene lookup returns CDR1 ENHRY and CDR2 SYGVKD. This CDR3 spans 12 amino acids. V dropped 6 bases and J dropped 8; count of bases not matched to a gene: 6. DNA for the CDR3: TGTGCCATCAGGGCAGGGGGAGCCGGCTACACCTTC. The encoded protein is CAIRAGGAGYTF.

V and J are TRBV3-1 (or the pseudogene TRBV3-2) and TRBJ2-1; D not certain. The CDR3 contains 17 residues. V lost 0 bases and J 6 bases, leaving 18 bases between the germline ends. CDR1 is LGHDT, CDR2 YNNKEL, per germline (reference sequence). CDR3 protein: CASSQERVAEWGNEQFF. The CDR3 DNA reads TGTGCCAGCAGCCAAGAGCGAGTAGCCGAGTGGGGCAATGAGCAGTTCTTC.